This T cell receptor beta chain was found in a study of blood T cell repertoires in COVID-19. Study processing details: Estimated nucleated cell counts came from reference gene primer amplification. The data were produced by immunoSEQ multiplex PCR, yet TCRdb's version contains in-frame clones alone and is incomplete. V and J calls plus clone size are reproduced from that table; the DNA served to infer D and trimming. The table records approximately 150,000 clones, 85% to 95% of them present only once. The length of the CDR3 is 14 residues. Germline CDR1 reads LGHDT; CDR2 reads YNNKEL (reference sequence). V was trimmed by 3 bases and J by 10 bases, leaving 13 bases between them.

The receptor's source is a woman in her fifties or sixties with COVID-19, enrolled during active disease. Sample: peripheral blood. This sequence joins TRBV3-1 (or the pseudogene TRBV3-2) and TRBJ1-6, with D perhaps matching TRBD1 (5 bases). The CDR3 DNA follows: TGTGCCAGCAGCCAGGCAAGGGGATCCTCACCCCTCCACTTT. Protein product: CASSQARGSSPLHF.